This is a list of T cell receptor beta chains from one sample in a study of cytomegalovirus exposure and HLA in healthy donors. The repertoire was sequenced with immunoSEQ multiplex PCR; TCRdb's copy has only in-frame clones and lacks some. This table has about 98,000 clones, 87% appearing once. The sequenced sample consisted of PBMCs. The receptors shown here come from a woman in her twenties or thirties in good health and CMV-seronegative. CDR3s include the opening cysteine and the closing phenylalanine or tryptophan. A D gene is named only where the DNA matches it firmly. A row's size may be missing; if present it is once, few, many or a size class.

cdr3_aa: CASSVVLTGRNEKLFF
cdr3_nt: TGTGCCAGCAGTGTTGTGTTGACAGGCAGGAATGAAAAACTGTTTTTT
v_call: TRBV2
j_call: TRBJ1-4
clone_size: .
d_call: .

cdr3_aa: CASSLGRPWASGNTIYF
cdr3_nt: TGTGCCAGCAGCTTAGGTCGTCCCTGGGCCTCTGGAAACACCATATATTTT
v_call: TRBV11-2
j_call: TRBJ1-3
clone_size: .
d_call: .

cdr3_aa: CASSPQARNDNEQFF
cdr3_nt: TGTGCCAGCAGCCCTCAAGCTAGAAACGACAATGAGCAGTTCTTC
v_call: TRBV9
j_call: TRBJ2-1
clone_size: .
d_call: .

cdr3_aa: CASRLVRGGGGYTF
cdr3_nt: TGTGCAAGTCGCTTAGTCCGAGGGGGCGGCGGCTACACCTTC
v_call: TRBV12-2
j_call: TRBJ1-2
clone_size: once
d_call: .

cdr3_aa: CASSLDRGTTEAFF
cdr3_nt: TGCGCCAGCAGCTTGGACAGGGGAACCACTGAAGCTTTCTTT
v_call: TRBV5-1
j_call: TRBJ1-1
clone_size: .
d_call: TRBD1

cdr3_aa: CSFSPPGGGYTF
cdr3_nt: TGCAGCTTCTCCCCCCCGGGAGGAGGCTACACCTTC
v_call: TRBV29-1
j_call: TRBJ1-2
clone_size: .
d_call: .

cdr3_aa: CASTAGVEQYF
cdr3_nt: TGTGCCAGCACCGCAGGTGTCGAGCAGTACTTC
v_call: TRBV7-9
j_call: TRBJ2-7
clone_size: .
d_call: .

cdr3_aa: CASSPGLIYEQYF
cdr3_nt: TGTGCCAGCAGCCCAGGACTGATCTACGAGCAGTACTTC
v_call: TRBV28
j_call: TRBJ2-7
clone_size: .
d_call: .

cdr3_aa: CASGEAGALDNEQFF
cdr3_nt: TGTGCTAGTGGTGAAGCGGGGGCCCTAGACAATGAGCAGTTCTTC
v_call: TRBV12-5
j_call: TRBJ2-1
clone_size: .
d_call: TRBD2

cdr3_aa: CASSLGGSSGNTIYF
cdr3_nt: TGCGCCAGCAGCTTGGGGGGCTCTTCTGGAAACACCATATATTTT
v_call: TRBV5-1
j_call: TRBJ1-3
clone_size: once
d_call: .

cdr3_aa: CASSPQVDSEQFF
cdr3_nt: TGCGCCAGCAGCCCCCAGGTAGACAGTGAGCAGTTCTTC
v_call: TRBV5-1
j_call: TRBJ2-1
clone_size: .
d_call: .

cdr3_aa: CASSGRIWELFF
cdr3_nt: TGTGCCAGCAGTGGCCGTATTTGGGAGCTGTTTTTT
v_call: TRBV6-5
j_call: TRBJ2-2
clone_size: .
d_call: .

cdr3_aa: CASSPAPGTSGYNEQFF
cdr3_nt: TGTGCCAGCAGCCCTGCCCCCGGGACTAGCGGTTACAATGAGCAGTTCTTC
v_call: TRBV5-4
j_call: TRBJ2-1
clone_size: once
d_call: TRBD2

cdr3_aa: CASSVPLAGPSQANTGELFF
cdr3_nt: TGTGCCAGCAGCGTCCCGCTAGCGGGGCCCTCCCAGGCGAACACCGGGGAGCTGTTTTTT
v_call: TRBV9
j_call: TRBJ2-2
clone_size: .
d_call: TRBD2

cdr3_aa: CASSFAGFGRDEQYF
cdr3_nt: TGTGCCAGCAGCTTTGCAGGGTTTGGGAGGGACGAGCAGTACTTC
v_call: TRBV7-2
j_call: TRBJ2-7
clone_size: .
d_call: TRBD2

cdr3_aa: CASSLASGGDGANVLTF
cdr3_nt: TGTGCCAGCAGCTTGGCGTCAGGGGGAGACGGGGCCAACGTCCTGACTTTC
v_call: TRBV5-4
j_call: TRBJ2-6
clone_size: .
d_call: TRBD1

cdr3_aa: CASSLSASSYEQYF
cdr3_nt: TGTGCCAGCAGCTTAAGTGCCAGCTCCTACGAGCAGTACTTC
v_call: TRBV11-1
j_call: TRBJ2-7
clone_size: .
d_call: .

cdr3_aa: CASSPTGKGYTF
cdr3_nt: TGTGCCAGCAGCCCCACAGGGAAAGGCTACACCTTC
v_call: TRBV6-5
j_call: TRBJ1-2
clone_size: .
d_call: .

cdr3_aa: CAIHRDGELFF
cdr3_nt: TGTGCCATCCACCGGGACGGGGAGCTGTTTTTT
v_call: TRBV10-3
j_call: TRBJ2-2
clone_size: few
d_call: .

cdr3_aa: CASSQDGNSNYGYTF
cdr3_nt: TGTGCCAGCAGCCAAGACGGTAATTCTAACTATGGCTACACCTTC
v_call: TRBV4-2
j_call: TRBJ1-2
clone_size: .
d_call: .

cdr3_aa: CASSPQGGEQFF
cdr3_nt: TGTGCTAGCAGCCCCCAAGGAGGCGAGCAGTTCTTC
v_call: TRBV7-7
j_call: TRBJ2-1
clone_size: .
d_call: .

cdr3_aa: CASSYTGGGTEAFF
cdr3_nt: TGTGCCAGCAGTTATACAGGCGGTGGCACTGAAGCTTTCTTT
v_call: TRBV2
j_call: TRBJ1-1
clone_size: .
d_call: .